This T cell receptor (beta chain) is drawn from a study of T cell changes during pregnancy in multiple sclerosis. Clones were sequenced by immunoSEQ multiplex PCR, and TCRdb holds only the in-frame ones, with some missing. The top ten clones hold roughly 0.95% of a sample with 85,000 to 100,000 clones, 80% to 95% of them seen once. V lost 1 base to trimming and J lost 5 bases; unmatched junction nucleotides: 6. The CDR3 runs 15 residues. From germline, CDR1 is SGHVS and CDR2 FQNEAQ. This specimen was peripheral blood, taken after pregnancy. V is TRBV7-8 and J is TRBJ2-7; 9 bases map to TRBD1. The TCR sequence derives from a female donor with multiple sclerosis, enrolled in a pregnancy study. The DNA for the CDR3 is TGTGCCAGCAGCTTAGACGCGGGACAGGGCAACGAGCAGTACTTC. Its protein is CASSLDAGQGNEQYF. Based on the CDR3 plus reference TRBV7-8 and TRBJ2-7, the full variable domain is GAGVSQSPRYKVAKRGQDVALRCDPISGHVSLFWYQQALGQGPEFLTYFQNEAQLDKSGLPSDRFFAERPEGSVSTLKIQRTQQEDSAVYLCASSLDAGQGNEQYFGPGTRLTVT.